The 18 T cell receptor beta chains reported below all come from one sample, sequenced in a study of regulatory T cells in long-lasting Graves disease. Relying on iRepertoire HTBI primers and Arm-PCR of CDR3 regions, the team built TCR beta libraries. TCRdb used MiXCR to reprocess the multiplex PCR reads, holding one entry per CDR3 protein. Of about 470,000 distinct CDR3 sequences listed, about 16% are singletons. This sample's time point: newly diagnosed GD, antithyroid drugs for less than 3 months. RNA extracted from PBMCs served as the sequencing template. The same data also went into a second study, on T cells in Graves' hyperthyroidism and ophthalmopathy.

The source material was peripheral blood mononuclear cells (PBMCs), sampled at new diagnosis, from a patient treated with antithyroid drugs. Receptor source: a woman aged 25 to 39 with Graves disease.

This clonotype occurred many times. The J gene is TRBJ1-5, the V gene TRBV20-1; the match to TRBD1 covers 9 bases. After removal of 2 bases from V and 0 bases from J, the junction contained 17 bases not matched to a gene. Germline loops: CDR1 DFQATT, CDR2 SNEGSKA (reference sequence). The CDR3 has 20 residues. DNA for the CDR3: TGCAGTGCTAGAACCGCCCATTGGACAGGGGCTGGGGATAGCAATCAGCCCCAGCATTTT. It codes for CSARTAHWTGAGDSNQPQHF.

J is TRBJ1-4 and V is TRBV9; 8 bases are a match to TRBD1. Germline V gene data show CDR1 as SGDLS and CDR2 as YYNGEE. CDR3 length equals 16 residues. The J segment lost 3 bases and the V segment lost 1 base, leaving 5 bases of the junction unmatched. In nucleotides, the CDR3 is TGTGCCAGCAGCGTAAACGGACAGGGATCTAATGAAAAACTGTTTTTT. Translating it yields CASSVNGQGSNEKLFF.

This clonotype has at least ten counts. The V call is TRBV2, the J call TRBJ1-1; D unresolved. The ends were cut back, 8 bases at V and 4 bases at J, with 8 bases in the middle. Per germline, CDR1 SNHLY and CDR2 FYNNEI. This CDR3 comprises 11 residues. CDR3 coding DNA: TGTGCCAGCGGTAGTAGCACTGAAGCTTTCTTT. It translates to CASGSSTEAFF.

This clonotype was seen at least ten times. The DNA of the CDR3 is TGTGCCAGCAGCAAGATCAGGGTATTGAGCAATCAGCCCCAGCATTTT. Translated, it gives CASSKIRVLSNQPQHF. The chain links TRBV12-3 or TRBV12-4 to TRBJ1-5; TRBD1 is a possible D gene (5 bases). This CDR3 region has 16 residues. With 6 bases removed from V and 1 base from J, the gap between germline ends came to 16 bases.

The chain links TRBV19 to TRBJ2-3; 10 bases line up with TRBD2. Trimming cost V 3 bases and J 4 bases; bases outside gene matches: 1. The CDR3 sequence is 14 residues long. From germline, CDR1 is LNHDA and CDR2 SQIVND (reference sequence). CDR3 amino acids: CASSMLAGADTQYF. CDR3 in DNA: TGTGCCAGTAGTATGCTAGCGGGAGCAGATACGCAGTATTTT.

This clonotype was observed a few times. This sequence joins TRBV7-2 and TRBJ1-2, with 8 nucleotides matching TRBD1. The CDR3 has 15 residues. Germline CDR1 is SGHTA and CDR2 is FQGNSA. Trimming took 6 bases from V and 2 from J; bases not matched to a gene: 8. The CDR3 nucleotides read TGTGCCAGCAGTTCCACCGGACAGGGCAACTATGGCTACACCTTC. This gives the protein CASSSTGQGNYGYTF. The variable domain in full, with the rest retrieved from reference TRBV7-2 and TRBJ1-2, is GAGVSQSPSNKVTEKGKDVELRCDPISGHTALYWYRQSLGQGLEFLIYFQGNSAPDKSGLPSDRFSAERTGGSVSTLTIQRTQQEDSAVYLCASSSTGQGNYGYTFGSGTRLTVV.

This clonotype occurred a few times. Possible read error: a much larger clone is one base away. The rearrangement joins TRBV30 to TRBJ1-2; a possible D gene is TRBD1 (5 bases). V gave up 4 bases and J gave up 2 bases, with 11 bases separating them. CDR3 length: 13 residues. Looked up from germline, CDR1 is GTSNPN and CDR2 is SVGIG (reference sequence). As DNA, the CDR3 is TGTGCCTGGAATGATTCAGGGAACTATGGCTACACCTTC. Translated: CAWNDSGNYGYTF.

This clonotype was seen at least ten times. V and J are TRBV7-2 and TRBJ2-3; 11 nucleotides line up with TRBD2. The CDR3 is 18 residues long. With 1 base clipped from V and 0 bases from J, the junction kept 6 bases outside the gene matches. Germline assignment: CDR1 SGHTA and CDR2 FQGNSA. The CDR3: CASSLVGTSGPSTDTQYF. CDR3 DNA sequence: TGTGCCAGCAGCTTAGTCGGGACTAGCGGACCTAGCACAGATACGCAGTATTTT.

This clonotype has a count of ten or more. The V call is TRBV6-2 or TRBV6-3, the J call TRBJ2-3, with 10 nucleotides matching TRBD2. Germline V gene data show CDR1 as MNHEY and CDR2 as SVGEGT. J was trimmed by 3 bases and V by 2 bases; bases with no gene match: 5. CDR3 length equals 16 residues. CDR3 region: CASSYLSGRRTDTQYF. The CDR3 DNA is TGTGCCAGCAGTTACCTTAGCGGGAGGCGTACAGATACGCAGTATTTT.

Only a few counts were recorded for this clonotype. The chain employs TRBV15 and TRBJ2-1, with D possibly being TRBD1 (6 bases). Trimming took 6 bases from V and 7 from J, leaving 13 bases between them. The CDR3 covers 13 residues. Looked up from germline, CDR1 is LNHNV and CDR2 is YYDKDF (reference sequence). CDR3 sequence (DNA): TGTGCCACCAGGAAATCAGGGGTGAATGAGCAGTTCTTC. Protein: CATRKSGVNEQFF.

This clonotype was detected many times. The CDR3 bases are TGTGCCAGCAGCATTAACATACGTGATGAGCAGTTCTTC. Translation gives CASSINIRDEQFF. The chain links TRBV7-3 to TRBJ2-1; D is ambiguous. Looked up from germline, CDR1 is SGHTA and CDR2 is FQGTGA. The CDR3 loop spans 13 amino acids. V lost 5 bases, J lost 8 bases, and 13 bases lay in between.

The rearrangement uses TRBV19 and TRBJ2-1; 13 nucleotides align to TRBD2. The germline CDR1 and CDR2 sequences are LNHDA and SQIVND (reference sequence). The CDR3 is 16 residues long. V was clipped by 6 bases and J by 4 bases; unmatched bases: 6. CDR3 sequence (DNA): TGTGCCAGTAGGGCAGGGACTAGCGGGAAGTACAATGAGCAGTTCTTC. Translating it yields CASRAGTSGKYNEQFF. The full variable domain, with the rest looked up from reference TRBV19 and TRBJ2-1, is DGGITQSPKYLFRKEGQNVTLSCEQNLNHDAMYWYRQDPGQGLRLIYYSQIVNDFQKGDIAEGYSVSREKKESFPLTVTSAQKNPTAFYLCASRAGTSGKYNEQFFGPGTRLTVL.

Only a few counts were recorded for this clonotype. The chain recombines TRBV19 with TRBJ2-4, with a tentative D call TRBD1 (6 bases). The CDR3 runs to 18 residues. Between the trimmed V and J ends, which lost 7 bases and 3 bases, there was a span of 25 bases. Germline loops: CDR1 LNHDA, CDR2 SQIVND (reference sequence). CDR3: CASTPDATGWFGKNIQYF. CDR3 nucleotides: TGTGCCAGTACCCCAGATGCTACAGGGTGGTTTGGCAAAAACATTCAGTACTTC. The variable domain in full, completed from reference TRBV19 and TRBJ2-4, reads DGGITQSPKYLFRKEGQNVTLSCEQNLNHDAMYWYRQDPGQGLRLIYYSQIVNDFQKGDIAEGYSVSREKKESFPLTVTSAQKNPTAFYLCASTPDATGWFGKNIQYFGAGTRLSVL.

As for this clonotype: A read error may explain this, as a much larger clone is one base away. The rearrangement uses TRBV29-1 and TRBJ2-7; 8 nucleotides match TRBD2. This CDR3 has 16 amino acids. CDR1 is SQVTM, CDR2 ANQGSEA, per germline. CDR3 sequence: CSVLGREGGKSYKQYF. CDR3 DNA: TGCAGCGTACTCGGACGGGAGGGCGGAAAATCCTACAAGCAGTACTTC.

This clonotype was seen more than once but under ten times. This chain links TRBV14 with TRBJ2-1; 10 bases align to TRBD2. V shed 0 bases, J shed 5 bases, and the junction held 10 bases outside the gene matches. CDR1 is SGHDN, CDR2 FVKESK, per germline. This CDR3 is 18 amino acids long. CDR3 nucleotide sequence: TGTGCCAGCAGCCAAGAGCTGACTAGCGGGCGCCTAAACAATGAGCAGTTCTTC. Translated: CASSQELTSGRLNNEQFF. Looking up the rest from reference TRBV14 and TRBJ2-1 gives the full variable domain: EAGVTQFPSHSVIEKGQTVTLRCDPISGHDNLYWYRRVMGKEIKFLLHFVKESKQDESGMPNNRFLAERTGGTYSTLKVQPAELEDSGVYFCASSQELTSGRLNNEQFFGPGTRLTVL.

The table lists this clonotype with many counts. The CDR3 reads CASSLSSSDNQPQHF. For the CDR3, the DNA is TGTGCCAGCTCACTGTCGAGTTCGGACAATCAGCCCCAGCATTTT. V gene TRBV18 combines with J gene TRBJ1-5; no reliable D call. The CDR3 contains 15 residues. The germline V gene encodes CDR1 KGHSH and CDR2 LQKENI. The V end lost 4 bases, the J end lost 3 bases, and 13 bases lay between the germline ends. Drawing the rest from reference TRBV18 and TRBJ1-5, the complete variable domain is NAGVMQNPRHLVRRRGQEARLRCSPMKGHSHVYWYRQLPEEGLKFMVYLQKENIIDESGMPKERFSAEFPKEGPSILRIQQVVRGDSAAYFCASSLSSSDNQPQHFGDGTRLSIL.

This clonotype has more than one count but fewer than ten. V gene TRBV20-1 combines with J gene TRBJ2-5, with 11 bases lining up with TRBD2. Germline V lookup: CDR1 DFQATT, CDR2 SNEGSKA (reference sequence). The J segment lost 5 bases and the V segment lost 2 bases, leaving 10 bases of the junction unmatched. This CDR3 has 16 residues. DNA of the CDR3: TGCAGTGCTAGATTCGGGCTAGCGGGAGGTCAGGAGACCCAGTACTTC. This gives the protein CSARFGLAGGQETQYF.

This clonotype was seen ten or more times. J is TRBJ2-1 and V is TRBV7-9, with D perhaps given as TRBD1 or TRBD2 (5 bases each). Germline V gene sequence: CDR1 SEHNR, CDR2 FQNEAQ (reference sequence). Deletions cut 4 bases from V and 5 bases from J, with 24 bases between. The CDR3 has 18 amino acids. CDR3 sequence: CASSSQTRGAWGNNEQFF. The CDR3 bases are TGTGCCAGCAGCTCTCAGACCAGAGGGGCATGGGGGAACAATGAGCAGTTCTTC.